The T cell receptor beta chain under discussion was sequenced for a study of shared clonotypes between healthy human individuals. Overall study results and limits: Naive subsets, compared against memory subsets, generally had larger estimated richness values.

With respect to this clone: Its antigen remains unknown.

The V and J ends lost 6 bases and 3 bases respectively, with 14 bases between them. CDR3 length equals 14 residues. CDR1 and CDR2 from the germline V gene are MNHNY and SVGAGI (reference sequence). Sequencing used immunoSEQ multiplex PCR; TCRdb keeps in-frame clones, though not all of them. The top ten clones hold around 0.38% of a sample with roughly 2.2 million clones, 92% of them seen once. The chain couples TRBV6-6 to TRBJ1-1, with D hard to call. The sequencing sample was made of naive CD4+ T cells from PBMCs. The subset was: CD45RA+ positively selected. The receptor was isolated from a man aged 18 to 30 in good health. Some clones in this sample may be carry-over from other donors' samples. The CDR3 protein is CASSQGRTHTEAFF. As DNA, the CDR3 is TGTGCCAGCAGCCAAGGCCGTACCCACACTGAAGCTTTCTTT.